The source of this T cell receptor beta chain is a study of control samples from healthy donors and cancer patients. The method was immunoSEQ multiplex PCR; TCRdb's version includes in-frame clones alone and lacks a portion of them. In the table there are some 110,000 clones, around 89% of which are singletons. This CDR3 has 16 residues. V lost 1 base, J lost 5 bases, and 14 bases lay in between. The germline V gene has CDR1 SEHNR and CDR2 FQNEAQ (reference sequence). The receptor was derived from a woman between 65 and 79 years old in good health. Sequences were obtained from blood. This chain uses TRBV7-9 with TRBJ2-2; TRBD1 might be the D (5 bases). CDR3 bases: TGTGCCAGCAGCTTAGAACAGGCCTCATGGACCGGGGAGCTGTTTTTT. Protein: CASSLEQASWTGELFF.